The sequence of this T cell receptor beta chain was determined in a study of blood T cell repertoires in COVID-19. In the study overall: The United States, Italy and Spain were the sources of the acute and convalescent COVID-19 samples. From T cells, B-cell-depleted T cells, or PBMCs came the material, which was cDNA or gDNA.

V lost 5 bases to trimming and J lost 3 bases, with 15 bases between them. The CDR3 covers 14 residues. CDR1 and CDR2 from the germline V gene are SGHNT and YYREEE (reference sequence). In the study's own analysis: From reference gene primer amplification, estimates of nucleated cell counts were derived. The table came from immunoSEQ multiplex PCR; TCRdb's copy has only in-frame clones and leaves some out. That table gives V, J and clone size, and the DNA gave D and trimming. The sample contains 250,000 to 300,000 clones, 80% to 90% of which appear only once. The TCR was taken from a woman in her 40s who had recovered from COVID-19. The source material was peripheral blood. The chain uses TRBV5-4 and TRBJ2-7; D unresolved. The CDR3 region is CASSPDYRSYEQYF. The CDR3, as DNA: TGTGCCAGCAGTCCGGATTATCGGAGCTACGAGCAGTACTTC.